The next 24 T cell receptor beta chains were all read from a single sample in a study of T cells in localized non-small cell lung cancer. Measured with immunoSEQ multiplex PCR; TCRdb has only the in-frame clones, and not every one. The sample includes around 70,000 clones, roughly nine tenths of them seen just once. The sequencing used peripheral blood, collected before any cancer treatment. The receptors here all came from a male donor at least 60 years old with stage III squamous cell lung carcinoma.

This chain joins TRBV7-9 and TRBJ2-1, with D unclear. CDR1 SEHNR and CDR2 FQNEAQ come from the germline V gene (reference sequence). CDR3 size: 15 residues. Trimming cost V 1 base and J 7 bases, with 14 bases left between them. Written as DNA, the CDR3 is TGTGCCAGCAGCTTAGTGGCAGGAGTTCTAAATGAGCAGTTCTTC. Protein: CASSLVAGVLNEQFF.

This clone was seen more than once but under ten times. The gene calls are TRBV25-1 and TRBJ1-4, with D possibly matching TRBD1 (6 bases). The CDR3 length is 13 residues. Germline V gene lookup returns CDR1 MGHDK and CDR2 SYGVNS. V was trimmed by 7 bases and J by 7 bases, leaving 13 bases between them. In DNA, the CDR3 is TGTGCCAGCACAGGGGCGGGAAGTGAAAAACTGTTTTTT. Protein product: CASTGAGSEKLFF.

The rearrangement joins TRBV4-2 to TRBJ2-3; D possibly corresponds to TRBD2 (5 bases). Germline CDR1 LGHNA, CDR2 YNFKEQ. Trimming stripped 5 bases from V and 3 bases from J, with 12 bases between. The CDR3 is 14 amino acids. The CDR3 sequence: CASSNLGETDTQYF. CDR3 DNA sequence: TGTGCCAGCAGCAACCTTGGGGAGACAGATACGCAGTATTTT.

The chain recombines TRBV4-2 with TRBJ2-1; D is unresolved. The CDR3 length is 14 residues. Germline assignment: CDR1 LGHNA and CDR2 YNFKEQ. With 0 bases removed from V and 7 bases from J, the gap between germline ends came to 10 bases. CDR3 sequence reads: CASSQEGLSNEQFF. CDR3 nucleotide sequence: TGTGCCAGCAGCCAAGAAGGGCTATCGAATGAGCAGTTCTTC.

The chain joins TRBV15 to TRBJ1-3; 10 bases match TRBD1. The germline gives CDR1 LNHNV, CDR2 YYDKDF (reference sequence). The trim removed 3 bases at V and 4 bases at J, leaving 3 bases unmatched. The CDR3 loop spans 15 amino acids. The CDR3 DNA reads as TGTGCCACCAGCAGGACAGGGGGCGCGGGAAACACCATATATTTT. It is translated as CATSRTGGAGNTIYF.

V and J are TRBV6-6 and TRBJ1-1; a possible D gene is TRBD1 (6 bases). Looked up from germline, CDR1 is MNHNY and CDR2 is SVGAGI (reference sequence). V was clipped by 2 bases and J by 5 bases, with 12 bases between them. This CDR3 region has 14 residues. This CDR3 reads CASSYVGGGTEAFF. In DNA, the CDR3 is TGTGCCAGCAGTTACGTAGGGGGGGGTACTGAAGCTTTCTTT.

The chain combines TRBV4-2 with TRBJ2-1, with D tentatively TRBD2 (7 bases). Germline values: CDR1 LGHNA, CDR2 YNFKEQ. This CDR3 is 17 amino acids long. V gave up 1 base and J gave up 3 bases, with 16 bases separating them. Here the CDR3 reads CASSQGPPGGSYNEQFF. CDR3 DNA sequence: TGTGCCAGCAGCCAAGGACCTCCGGGGGGCAGCTACAATGAGCAGTTCTTC.

The V and J genes are TRBV6-5 and TRBJ1-2; unclear D gene. Between the trimmed V and J ends, which lost 6 bases and 8 bases, there was a span of 22 bases. Germline-derived CDR1 and CDR2 are MNHEY and SVGAGI. The CDR3 sequence is 15 residues long. As DNA, the CDR3 is TGTGCCAGCAGCCCCTCGTCCCCCTCAAGGAGAGGCTACACCTTC. Protein: CASSPSSPSRRGYTF.

This rearrangement joins TRBV6-6 to TRBJ2-5, with D possibly TRBD1 on 6 matching bases. The CDR3 sequence is 14 residues long. The germline V gene encodes CDR1 MNHNY and CDR2 SVGAGI (reference sequence). Trimming left V 6 bases short and J 5 bases short, with 16 bases between. The DNA of the CDR3 is TGTGCCAGCAGATTTACAGGGTTAGGGGAGACCCAGTACTTC. Translating gives CASRFTGLGETQYF.

This clone has only one observation. V gene TRBV6-6 combines with J gene TRBJ2-1; tentatively, D is TRBD1 or TRBD2 (5 bases each). The CDR3 runs 13 residues. CDR1 MNHNY and CDR2 SVGAGI come from the germline V gene (reference sequence). Trimming stripped 7 bases from V and 8 bases from J, with 15 bases between. The CDR3 DNA reads as TGTGCCAGCACTACCCTTGAGGGGCATGAGCAGTTCTTC. This codes for CASTTLEGHEQFF.

This chain uses TRBV6-1 with TRBJ2-7; D possibly corresponds to TRBD2 (5 bases). The germline CDR1 and CDR2 sequences are MNHNS and SASEGT. The CDR3 runs to 14 residues. Trimming took off 7 bases at V and 3 bases at J, with 16 bases between the two ends. In DNA, the CDR3 is TGTGCCAGCAATGAGGACCCTGAGGGCTACGAGCAGTACGTC. This gives the protein CASNEDPEGYEQYV.

V usage is TRBV27 and J usage is TRBJ1-1; D gene uncertain. Germline CDR1 reads MNHEY; CDR2 reads SMNVEV (reference sequence). There are 14 residues in the CDR3. Between the trimmed V and J ends, which lost 4 bases and 1 base, there was a span of 10 bases. CDR3: CASSSSPWNTEAFF. The CDR3 DNA follows: TGTGCCAGCAGTTCCTCCCCCTGGAACACTGAAGCTTTCTTT.

The chain couples TRBV28 to TRBJ1-2; the D is unclear. V lost 5 bases and J lost 0, with 13 bases in between. There are 15 residues in the CDR3. Germline V gene lookup returns CDR1 MDHEN and CDR2 SYDVKM. The CDR3, as DNA: TGTGCCAGCAGTCCCCCGGGAATAGCTAACTATGGCTACACCTTC. Translating it yields CASSPPGIANYGYTF.

Comments on this clone: An end of the junction differs from the germline gene, which may be a read error. This chain joins TRBV13 and TRBJ1-2; no firm D call. Germline V gene sequence: CDR1 PRHDT, CDR2 FYEKMQ (reference sequence). The CDR3 loop spans 12 amino acids. The CDR3 here is CASSLEGYGHTF. CDR3 DNA sequence: TGTGCCAGCAGCTTAGAAGGCTATGGCCACACCTTC.

The rearrangement links TRBV27 to TRBJ2-1, with 10 positions matching TRBD1. Germline CDR1 reads MNHEY; CDR2 reads SMNVEV (reference sequence). The CDR3 has 17 residues. V dropped 0 bases and J dropped 9; count of bases not matched to a gene: 11. CDR3 DNA: TGTGCCAGCAGTTTATCGTCCGGGACAGGGGTATTAGGTGAGCAGTTCTTC. It translates to CASSLSSGTGVLGEQFF.

CDR3 in amino acids: CASSEERGDTQYF. Written as DNA, the CDR3 is TGTGCCAGCAGTGAGGAAAGGGGAGATACGCAGTATTTT. The chain recombines TRBV6-4 with TRBJ2-3; the D gene is possibly TRBD1 (5 bases). Germline CDR1 reads MRHNA; CDR2 reads SNTAGT. V lost 3 bases and J lost 5, with 9 bases in between. The CDR3 is 13 residues long.

The chain joins TRBV7-2 to TRBJ2-5, with TRBD1 matching 10 bases. Per the germline V gene, CDR1 is SGHTA and CDR2 is FQGNSA. This CDR3 has 14 residues. V lost 8 bases to trimming and J lost 2 bases; unmatched junction nucleotides: 5. This chain's CDR3 is CASRRTGGQETQYF. The DNA for the CDR3 is TGTGCCAGCCGCCGGACAGGGGGACAAGAGACCCAGTACTTC.

CDR3: CAWSSIAPNTGELFF. The DNA of the CDR3 is TGTGCCTGGAGTTCGATAGCGCCGAACACCGGGGAGCTGTTTTTT. V gene TRBV30 combines with J gene TRBJ2-2, with TRBD2 as a possible D gene (5 bases). This CDR3 is 15 amino acids long. CDR1 and CDR2 from the germline V gene are GTSNPN and SVGIG (reference sequence). Trimming took off 2 bases at V and 0 bases at J, with 10 bases between the two ends.

The chain joins TRBV7-2 to TRBJ2-1; a weak D match, TRBD2 (6 bases). The CDR3 has 13 residues. CDR1 SGHTA and CDR2 FQGNSA come from the germline V gene. V was pared by 3 bases and J by 9 bases, with 12 bases between. The CDR3 DNA sequence: TGTGCCAGCAGCTTGGCGGGACGTCCTGAGCAGTTCTTC. The encoded protein is CASSLAGRPEQFF.

The V and J genes are TRBV7-9 and TRBJ2-1; 7 positions match TRBD1. Germline values: CDR1 SEHNR, CDR2 FQNEAQ (reference sequence). CDR3 length: 14 amino acids. V trimming: 4 bases; J trimming: 7 bases; junction bases outside the gene matches: 7. CDR3 nucleotide sequence: TGTGCCAGCAGCTCATCGACAGGGTGGAATGAGCAGTTCTTC. Translating it yields CASSSSTGWNEQFF.

This chain connects TRBV14 to TRBJ2-5, with D unclear. Germline loops: CDR1 SGHDN, CDR2 FVKESK. Between the trimmed V and J ends, which lost 3 bases and 2 bases, there was a span of 7 bases. This CDR3 region has 13 residues. The CDR3 protein is CASSQGWQETQYF. The CDR3 DNA sequence: TGTGCCAGCAGCCAGGGGTGGCAAGAGACCCAGTACTTC.

The chain combines TRBV7-3 with TRBJ2-7, with 9 bases matching TRBD1. CDR1 and CDR2 from the germline V gene are SGHTA and FQGTGA. CDR3 length: 15 amino acids. V was pared by 0 bases and J by 4 bases, with 4 bases of the junction left unmatched. The CDR3 nucleotides are TGTGCCAGCAGCTTAACCGGGACAGGGATGTACGAGCAGTACTTC. Protein: CASSLTGTGMYEQYF.

This sequence joins TRBV20-1 and TRBJ1-1; D not certain. The V gene's germline CDR1 is DFQATT and CDR2 SNEGSKA (reference sequence). The CDR3 is 11 amino acids. Trimming took off 0 bases at V and 4 bases at J, with 3 bases between the two ends. The CDR3 coding sequence is TGCAGTGCTAGAGATGCCACTGAAGCTTTCTTT. Amino acids: CSARDATEAFF.

V usage is TRBV11-2 and J usage is TRBJ1-1; D call uncertain. Germline loops: CDR1 SGHAT, CDR2 FQNNGV. There are 15 residues in the CDR3. V shed 4 bases and J shed 1 base, with 13 bases lying between them. The CDR3 DNA reads as TGTGCCAGCAGCTCTCGTGGCACAGAGAACACTGAAGCTTTCTTT. Translated, it gives CASSSRGTENTEAFF.